The source of this TCR beta chain is a study of CD8 T cells in Susac syndrome (dated by TCRdb to between 2017 and 2020). About the study as a whole: Of the Susac syndrome patients who were sequenced, roughly eight were in clinical remission while roughly six had clinically active disease. Susac syndrome patients were therapy-naive, on corticosteroids (some also receiving IVIg), or on IVIg alone at blood withdrawal. Repertoire sequencing was used to test whether CD8+ T cell activation and differentiation in Susac syndrome was antigen driven. The study at large found these results: The CD4+ T cell repertoire of patients with Susac syndrome showed no detectable clonal expansion. The study acknowledged that relatively few individuals were included in the TCR sequencing and HLA analysis.

A word on this clonotype: Its specific antigen is unknown. Per-base qualities were not stored, and no clone one base away is much larger.

The CDR3 runs 11 residues from the cysteine to the phenylalanine. This entry keeps only the CDR3 DNA: 33 bases, framed from base 1. In the germline V gene, CDR1 corresponds to MNHNS and CDR2 to SASEGT. Cut back by 5 bases and 4 bases, the V and J ends lie 5 bases apart. RNA was extracted with the RNeasy kit and about 0.5 to 1 ug was reverse transcribed using random hexamers. The immunoSEQ multiplex PCR assay, covering 54 Vbeta and 13 Jbeta segments, was used to amplify TCR beta CDR3 regions. PCR amplification bias was corrected by using a synthetic template baseline for primer optimization and computational correction. For the original study's pipeline: Reads were annotated to V, D and J genes per IMGT and analyzed with immunoSEQ Analyzer, keeping only productive sequences. Clonality was calculated as one minus the Shannon entropy normalized by log2 of the number of productive unique sequences. Public and private clones were assessed among the 100 most prevalent clones of each patient and control. Clones were defined as Susac-specific if absent from the healthy and MS cohorts, from 900 to 1,200 published viral clones and from other ImmuneACCESS disease sequences. Using fastp at Q25 and MiXCR, TCRdb reprocessed the public reads and kept productive beta chains. Rows with one shared CDR3 protein collapse into an entry with the most common genes and DNA. Here the V and J calls rest on TCRdb's processing, not on the authors' analysis. The table for this sample lists under 200,000 distinct CDR3 sequences; roughly nine tenths of them were counted only once. Approximately 0.09% of the sample belongs to the ten largest clones.

Peripheral blood CD8+ and CD4+ T cells from healthy donors, Susac syndrome patients and multiple sclerosis patients were profiled using high-throughput TCR beta sequencing. Recently defined diagnostic criteria for definite or probable disease were met by the Susac syndrome patients. Bulk CD8+ and CD4+ T cells were purified by magnetic negative isolation, while CD8+ TEMRA cells were enriched using FACS. Blood was drawn into EDTA tubes, processed within 24 hours, and PBMCs were isolated by density gradient centrifugation. PBMCs intended for TCR sequencing were frozen in liquid nitrogen and were later thawed in a 37 degrees C water bath. The sorted or isolated CD4+, CD8+ and CD8+ TEMRA cells reached a purity of at least 90%.

The source of this sequence is a human donor with Susac syndrome. Here the chain combines TRBV6-1 and TRBJ1-1, with a weak D call of TRBD1 (5 bases match). Sequencing input: CD4+ T cells from PBMCs. The nucleotides are TGTGCCAGCAGTCAGGGCACTGAAGCTTTCTTT. Protein translation: CASSQGTEAFF.